This T cell receptor (beta chain) was captured in a study of T cells in Graves' hyperthyroidism and ophthalmopathy. The source material, RNA transcripts, was used to amplify TCR beta CDR3 regions. During a first-round RT-PCR of the TCR CDR3, the HTBI primer set was used. TCRdb fed the multiplex PCR reads into MiXCR, producing one record per CDR3 protein. Of about 500,000 distinct CDR3 sequences in the sample, around 17% were seen once. This clonotype was picked up many times. Its specificity is not known. Absence of ophthalmopathy progression within 18 months defined stable Graves' hyperthyroidism. Together with thyroid ultrasound, orbital computed tomography, serum thyroxine and TRAb, clinical symptoms were used for diagnoses. Fresh peripheral blood, about 9.9 ml, yielded the PBMCs. V gave up 5 bases and J gave up 8 bases, with 16 bases separating them. Germline V CDR1 and CDR2: SEHNR, FQNEAQ (reference sequence). CDR3 size: 14 residues.

General study results and limits: Ophthalmopathy cases were set apart from stable hyperthyroidism by a 13 V-J model.

Specimen: blood. The gene calls are TRBV7-9 and TRBJ2-4; maybe TRBD1 (6 bases). This clonotype was sampled from a woman aged 18-29 years with Graves' hyperthyroidism. In DNA form, the CDR3 reads TGTGCCAGCAGCACAGCAGGGGAGAGTTACATTCAGTACTTC. Translating gives CASSTAGESYIQYF. Filled out from reference TRBV7-9 and TRBJ2-4, the complete variable domain reads DTGVSQNPRHKITKRGQNVTFRCDPISEHNRLYWYRQTLGQGPEFLTYFQNEAQLEKSRLLSDRFSAERPKGSFSTLEIQRTEQGDSAMYLCASSTAGESYIQYFGAGTRLSVL.